These 20 T cell receptor beta chains were all obtained from the same sample, sequenced in a study of tumor T cells in aggressive B-cell lymphoma. The assay was immunoSEQ multiplex PCR, and TCRdb's table has in-frame clones only and misses some. The repertoire holds some 7,900 clones, with around 86% as singletons. The material sequenced was tumor tissue. The receptors shown here come from an adult with diffuse large B cell lymphoma.

V gene TRBV5-1 combines with J gene TRBJ2-2, with a tentative D call TRBD2 (5 bases). Trimming pared 3 bases from V and 8 bases from J, leaving 14 bases between. The CDR3 has 14 amino acids. CDR1 is SGHRS and CDR2 is YFSETQ in the germline V gene. CDR3 sequence: CASSSPGSAGELFF. As DNA, the CDR3 is TGCGCCAGCAGCTCCCCCGGTAGCGCGGGGGAGCTGTTTTTT.

The V call is TRBV6-5, the J call TRBJ2-2; 7 bases align to TRBD1. The CDR3 runs to 14 residues. CDR1 and CDR2 from the germline V gene are MNHEY and SVGAGI. Trimming removed 6 bases from V and 7 bases from J; junction bases left unmatched: 8. CDR3 nucleotides: TGTGCCAGCAGGACAGGGATTGACATCGGGGAGCTGTTTTTT. Its protein is CASRTGIDIGELFF.

The chain combines TRBV27 with TRBJ2-4, with D tentatively TRBD2 (6 bases). CDR1 is MNHEY, CDR2 SMNVEV, per germline (reference sequence). V was cut by 5 bases and J by 4 bases, with 9 bases left in between. The CDR3 spans 13 residues. CDR3 residues: CASSSGQKNIQYF. The CDR3 region has the DNA TGTGCCAGCAGTAGCGGGCAGAAAAACATTCAGTACTTC.

The rearrangement uses TRBV19 and TRBJ2-7, with TRBD2 as a possible D gene (7 bases). V was trimmed by 6 bases and J by 0 bases, leaving 18 bases between them. This CDR3 region has 16 residues. Germline V gives CDR1 LNHDA, CDR2 SQIVND (reference sequence). The CDR3 DNA reads TGTGCCAGTAGAGTATCGGGGGGCTTCGGCTCCTACGAGCAGTACTTC. Amino acid sequence: CASRVSGGFGSYEQYF.

The chain has TRBV4-1 and TRBJ1-1; D uncertain. This CDR3 is built from 15 residues. V was shortened by 1 base and J by 0 bases, with 9 bases between the two germline ends. CDR1 and CDR2 (germline): MGHRA, YSYEKL. The CDR3 loop is CASSQVADVNTEAFF. The CDR3 coding sequence is TGCGCCAGCAGCCAAGTAGCGGACGTGAACACTGAAGCTTTCTTT.

This clone occurred a few times. The rearrangement links TRBV5-1 to TRBJ2-3; 7 nucleotides line up with TRBD2. This CDR3 contains 15 residues. CDR1 and CDR2 (germline): SGHRS, YFSETQ. Trimming at V came to 2 bases and at J to 0 bases, leaving 3 bases not matched to a gene. The CDR3 loop is CASSFAGDSTDTQYF. The DNA for the CDR3 is TGCGCCAGCAGCTTCGCGGGGGACAGCACAGATACGCAGTATTTT.

V and J are TRBV5-1 and TRBJ2-7, with D maybe TRBD2 (7 bases). Germline V CDR1 and CDR2: SGHRS, YFSETQ. The CDR3 spans 13 residues. V dropped 4 bases and J dropped 6 bases, with 14 bases sitting between them. DNA of the CDR3: TGCGCCAGCAGCCTGTGGGGGGGGGCCGAGCAGTACTTC. Translating it yields CASSLWGGAEQYF. The whole variable domain, filled in from reference TRBV5-1 and TRBJ2-7, reads KAGVTQTPRYLIKTRGQQVTLSCSPISGHRSVSWYQQTPGQGLQFLFEYFSETQRNKGNFPGRFSGRQFSNSRSEMNVSTLELGDSALYLCASSLWGGAEQYFGPGTRLTVT.

The chain joins TRBV7-8 to TRBJ2-1; D is unresolved. With 5 bases removed from V and 5 bases from J, the gap between germline ends came to 4 bases. This CDR3 comprises 11 residues. CDR1 is SGHVS and CDR2 is FQNEAQ in the germline V gene. CDR3: CASSLNNEQFF. In DNA, the CDR3 is TGTGCCAGCAGCCTAAACAATGAGCAGTTCTTC.

The rearrangement joins TRBV27 to TRBJ1-1; D is possibly TRBD1 (6 bases). V shed 5 bases and J shed 2 bases, with 15 bases lying between them. CDR1 and CDR2 from the germline V gene are MNHEY and SMNVEV (reference sequence). The CDR3 spans 15 residues. As DNA, the CDR3 is TGTGCCAGCAGTACCCTTAGAGGGGGAAACACTGAAGCTTTCTTT. Protein product: CASSTLRGGNTEAFF.

The J gene is TRBJ2-5, the V gene TRBV25-1; a possible D gene is TRBD1 (8 bases). The CDR3 spans 15 residues. V lost 1 base and J lost 5, with 14 bases in between. The germline V gene encodes CDR1 MGHDK and CDR2 SYGVNS. The CDR3 sequence is CASSESGRDRETQYF. DNA of the CDR3: TGTGCCAGCAGTGAATCGGGGAGGGACAGGGAGACCCAGTACTTC.

V and J are TRBV6-5 and TRBJ1-5; TRBD1 is a possible D gene (5 bases). The V gene's germline CDR1 is MNHEY and CDR2 SVGAGI. V lost 2 bases, J lost 4 bases, and 9 bases lay in between. CDR3 size: 14 residues. The CDR3 is CASSYRAGNQPQHF. DNA for the CDR3: TGTGCCAGCAGTTACAGGGCAGGGAATCAGCCCCAGCATTTT.

The chain combines TRBV9 with TRBJ2-1, with TRBD2 identical over 10 bases. Germline CDR1 and CDR2: SGDLS and YYNGEE. This CDR3 has 14 amino acids. The trim removed 1 base at V and 6 bases at J, leaving 1 base unmatched. The CDR3 loop reads CASSVLAGANEQFF. DNA of the CDR3: TGTGCCAGCAGCGTACTAGCGGGAGCCAATGAGCAGTTCTTC.

This clone was detected only once. V gene TRBV19 combines with J gene TRBJ1-2, with D possibly being TRBD1 (6 bases). The V and J ends lost 5 bases and 7 bases respectively, with 14 bases between them. The CDR3 spans 13 residues. The germline V gene has CDR1 LNHDA and CDR2 SQIVND (reference sequence). The CDR3 spells CASSARTGLGYTF. The CDR3 nucleotides read TGTGCCAGTAGTGCAAGAACAGGGCTTGGCTACACCTTC.

The V and J genes are TRBV15 and TRBJ1-6; no clear D gene. Looked up from germline, CDR1 is LNHNV and CDR2 is YYDKDF (reference sequence). This CDR3 is built from 14 residues. V was pared by 5 bases and J by 7 bases, with 12 bases between. The CDR3 nucleotides read TGTGCCACCAGCGTGGTAACGGGAAATTCACCCCTCCACTTT. It is translated as CATSVVTGNSPLHF.

The genes are TRBV27 and TRBJ2-6; D might be TRBD1 (6 bases). Trimming took off 1 base at V and 2 bases at J, with 6 bases between the two ends. The CDR3 covers 15 residues. CDR1 is MNHEY, CDR2 SMNVEV, per germline (reference sequence). CDR3: CASSLYRAGANVLTF. The CDR3, as DNA: TGTGCCAGCAGTTTATACAGGGCTGGGGCCAACGTCCTGACTTTC.

This chain uses TRBV5-4 with TRBJ2-1; tentative D call: TRBD2 (6 bases). V was pared by 4 bases and J by 4 bases, with 15 bases between. The CDR3 is 15 amino acids. The V gene's germline CDR1 is SGHNT and CDR2 YYREEE (reference sequence). CDR3 amino acids: CASSPGAGPYNEQFF. CDR3 DNA: TGTGCCAGCAGCCCCGGGGCGGGGCCATACAATGAGCAGTTCTTC.

This clone was seen once. Germline is not matched at one junction end, which may reflect a read error. The chain uses TRBV28 and TRBJ2-7; TRBD1 matches at 8 bases. The CDR3 contains 11 residues. Germline V gives CDR1 MDHEN, CDR2 SYDVKM. This chain's CDR3 is CASKTRDRSHF. CDR3 sequence (DNA): TGTGCCAGCAAGACTCGGGACAGGTCCCACTTC.

The V and J genes are TRBV20-1 and TRBJ2-1; D gene uncertain. This CDR3 region has 11 residues. Germline V gene lookup returns CDR1 DFQATT and CDR2 SNEGSKA (reference sequence). With 0 bases removed from V and 9 bases from J, the gap between germline ends came to 6 bases. CDR3 protein: CSAREISEQFF. CDR3 sequence (DNA): TGCAGTGCTAGAGAGATTAGTGAGCAGTTCTTC.

V gene TRBV7-9 combines with J gene TRBJ1-1; no firm D call. The germline CDR1 and CDR2 sequences are SEHNR and FQNEAQ (reference sequence). The CDR3 is made up of 13 amino acids. Trimming took 2 bases from V and 4 from J, leaving 8 bases between them. CDR3 in DNA: TGTGCCAGCAGCTTAACCGGGAGCACTGAAGCTTTCTTT. Translation: CASSLTGSTEAFF. Drawing the rest from reference TRBV7-9 and TRBJ1-1, the complete variable domain is DTGVSQNPRHKITKRGQNVTFRCDPISEHNRLYWYRQTLGQGPEFLTYFQNEAQLEKSRLLSDRFSAERPKGSFSTLEIQRTEQGDSAMYLCASSLTGSTEAFFGQGTRLTVV.

The chain links TRBV5-4 to TRBJ1-2; TRBD1 matches at 7 bases. The CDR3 loop spans 12 amino acids. The germline V gene has CDR1 SGHNT and CDR2 YYREEE (reference sequence). Trimming at V came to 6 bases and at J to 5 bases, leaving 4 bases not matched to a gene. The CDR3 loop reads CASTMTGYGYTF. Here the CDR3 DNA reads TGTGCCAGCACGATGACAGGGTATGGCTACACCTTC.